This TCR beta chain comes out of a study of T cells in Graves' hyperthyroidism and ophthalmopathy. Authors of the study amplified TCR beta CDR3 regions from RNA transcripts. The TCR CDR3 was amplified in a first-round RT-PCR using the HTBI primer set. MiXCR, applied by TCRdb to the multiplex PCR reads, yields one record per CDR3 protein. The table includes fewer than 300,000 distinct CDR3 sequences, less than 30% detected once. In this sample, this clonotype turned up many times. Sequenced sample: blood. The receptor was derived from a man between 40 and 49 years old with Graves' hyperthyroidism that later progressed to Graves' ophthalmopathy.

CDR3 loop: CASSRDNQETQYF. The CDR3 DNA sequence: TGTGCCAGCAGCAGAGATAATCAAGAGACCCAGTACTTC. The chain combines TRBV11-1 with TRBJ2-5; D gene ambiguous. Trimming cost V 5 bases and J 2 bases, with 9 bases left between them. CDR1 SGHAT and CDR2 FQDESV come from the germline V gene (reference sequence). The CDR3 runs 13 residues.